Reported below is one T cell receptor (beta chain). The CDR3 extends over 15 amino acids. Trimming took off 3 bases at V and 0 bases at J, with 10 bases between the two ends. Germline V lookup: CDR1 KGHSH, CDR2 LQKENI. These data are taken from a study of blood T cell repertoires in COVID-19. TCRdb's copy holds only in-frame clones and misses some; the assay was immunoSEQ multiplex PCR. The table has 390,000 or so clones, 90% seen once; the top ten hold about 6.8%. This sequence was found in a man aged 18-30 years with active or convalescent COVID-19. The sample taken for sequencing was peripheral blood. The chain has TRBV18 and TRBJ2-3; D uncertain. CDR3 sequence (DNA): TGTGCCAGCTCACCGGCGGAGCGTAGCACAGATACGCAGTATTTT. It translates to CASSPAERSTDTQYF.